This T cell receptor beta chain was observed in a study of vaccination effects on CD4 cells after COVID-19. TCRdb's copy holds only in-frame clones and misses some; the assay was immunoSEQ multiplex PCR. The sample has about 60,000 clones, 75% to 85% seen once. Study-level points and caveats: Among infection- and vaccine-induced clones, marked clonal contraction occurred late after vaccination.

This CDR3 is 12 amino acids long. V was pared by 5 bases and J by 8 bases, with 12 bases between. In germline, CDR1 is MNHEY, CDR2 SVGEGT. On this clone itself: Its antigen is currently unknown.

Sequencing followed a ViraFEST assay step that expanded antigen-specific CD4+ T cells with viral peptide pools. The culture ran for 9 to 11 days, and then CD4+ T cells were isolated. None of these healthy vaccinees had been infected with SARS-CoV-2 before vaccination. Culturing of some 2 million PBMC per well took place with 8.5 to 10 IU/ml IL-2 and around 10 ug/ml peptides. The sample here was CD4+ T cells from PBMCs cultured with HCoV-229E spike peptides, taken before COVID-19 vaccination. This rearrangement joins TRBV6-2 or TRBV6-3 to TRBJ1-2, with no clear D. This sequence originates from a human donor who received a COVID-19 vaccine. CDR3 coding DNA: TGTGCCAGCAGTGAGACTGTCGCAGGCTACACCTTC. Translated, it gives CASSETVAGYTF.